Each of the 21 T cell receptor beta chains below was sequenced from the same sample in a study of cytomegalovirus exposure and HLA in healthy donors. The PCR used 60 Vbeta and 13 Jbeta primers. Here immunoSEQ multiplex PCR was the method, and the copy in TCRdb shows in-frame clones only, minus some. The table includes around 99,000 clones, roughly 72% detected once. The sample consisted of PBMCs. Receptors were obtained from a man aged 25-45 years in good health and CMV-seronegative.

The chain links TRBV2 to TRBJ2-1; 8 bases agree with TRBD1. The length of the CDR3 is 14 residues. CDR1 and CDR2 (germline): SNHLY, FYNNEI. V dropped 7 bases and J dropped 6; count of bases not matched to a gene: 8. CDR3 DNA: TGTGCCAGCACTAACCAGGGGGCTGCCAATGAGCAGTTCTTC. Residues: CASTNQGAANEQFF.

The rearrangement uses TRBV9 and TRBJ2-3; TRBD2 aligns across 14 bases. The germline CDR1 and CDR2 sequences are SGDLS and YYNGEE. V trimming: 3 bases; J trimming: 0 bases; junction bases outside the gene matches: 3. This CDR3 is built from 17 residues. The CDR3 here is CASSDGTSGGSTDTQYF. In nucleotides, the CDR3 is TGTGCCAGCAGCGACGGGACTAGCGGGGGTAGCACAGATACGCAGTATTTT.

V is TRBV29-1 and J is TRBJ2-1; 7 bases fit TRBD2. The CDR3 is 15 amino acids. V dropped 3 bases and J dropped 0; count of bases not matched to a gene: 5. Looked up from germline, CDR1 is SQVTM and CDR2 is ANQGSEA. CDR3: CSVESGGISYNEQFF. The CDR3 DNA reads TGCAGCGTTGAGTCGGGAGGCATCTCCTACAATGAGCAGTTCTTC.

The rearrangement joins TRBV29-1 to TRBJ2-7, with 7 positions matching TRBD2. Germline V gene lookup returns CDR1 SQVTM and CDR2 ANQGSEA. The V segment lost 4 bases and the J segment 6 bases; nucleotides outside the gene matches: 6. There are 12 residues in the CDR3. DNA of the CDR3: TGCAGCGTTGGGGGAGGGGCTGGCGAGCAGTACTTC. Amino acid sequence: CSVGGGAGEQYF.

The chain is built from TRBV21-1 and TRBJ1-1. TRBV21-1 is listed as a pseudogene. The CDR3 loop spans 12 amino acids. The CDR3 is CAGIGRDTEAFF. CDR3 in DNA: TGTGCCGGAATAGGCCGGGACACTGAAGCTTTCTTT.

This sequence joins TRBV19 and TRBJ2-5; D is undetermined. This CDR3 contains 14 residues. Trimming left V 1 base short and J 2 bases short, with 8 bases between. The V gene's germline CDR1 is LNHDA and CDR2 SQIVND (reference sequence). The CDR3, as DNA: TGTGCCAGTAGTATAGGTGGCGGACAAGAGACCCAGTACTTC. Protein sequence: CASSIGGGQETQYF.

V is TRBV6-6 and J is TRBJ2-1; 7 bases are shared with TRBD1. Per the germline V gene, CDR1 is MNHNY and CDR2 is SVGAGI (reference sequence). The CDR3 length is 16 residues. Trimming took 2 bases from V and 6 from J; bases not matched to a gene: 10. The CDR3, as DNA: TGTGCCAGCAGTTACGGTCGGGGACAGCTATTCAATGAGCAGTTCTTC. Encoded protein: CASSYGRGQLFNEQFF.

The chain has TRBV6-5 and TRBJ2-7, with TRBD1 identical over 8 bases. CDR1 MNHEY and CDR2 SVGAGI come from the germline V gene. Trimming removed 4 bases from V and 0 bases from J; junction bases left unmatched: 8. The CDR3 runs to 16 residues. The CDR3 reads CASSSPGQASSYEQYF. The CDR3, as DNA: TGTGCCAGCAGTTCTCCGGGACAGGCTAGCTCCTACGAGCAGTACTTC.

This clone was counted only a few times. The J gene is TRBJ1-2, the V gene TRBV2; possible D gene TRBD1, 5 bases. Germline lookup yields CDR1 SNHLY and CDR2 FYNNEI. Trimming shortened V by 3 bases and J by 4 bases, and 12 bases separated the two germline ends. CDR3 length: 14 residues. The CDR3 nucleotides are TGTGCCAGCAGTGAGGGAGGGGATGGCTATGGCTACACCTTC. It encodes CASSEGGDGYGYTF.

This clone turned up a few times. The DNA of the CDR3 is TGCGCCAGCAGGGCCCAGGGGACCTTGGGAGAGACCCAGTACTTC. Amino acids: CASRAQGTLGETQYF. This chain connects TRBV4-1 to TRBJ2-5, with a weak D call TRBD1 (6 bases). The CDR3 is 15 residues long. Germline V gene lookup returns CDR1 MGHRA and CDR2 YSYEKL. Trimming took 6 bases from V and 4 from J, leaving 18 bases between them.

CDR3 sequence reads: CAWRVGGAQTQYF. The CDR3 DNA follows: TGTGCCTGGAGGGTAGGGGGCGCCCAGACCCAGTACTTC. The gene calls are TRBV30 and TRBJ2-5; 7 nucleotides agree with TRBD1. The CDR3 loop spans 13 amino acids. V lost 3 bases, J lost 6 bases, and 7 bases stayed unmatched. CDR1 is GTSNPN and CDR2 is SVGIG in the germline V gene (reference sequence).

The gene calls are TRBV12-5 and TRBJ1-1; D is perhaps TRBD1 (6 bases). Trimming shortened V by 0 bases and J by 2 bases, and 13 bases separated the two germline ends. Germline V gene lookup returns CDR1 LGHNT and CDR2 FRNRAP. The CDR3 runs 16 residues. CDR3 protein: CASGLVNRGGNTEAFF. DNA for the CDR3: TGTGCTAGTGGTTTGGTAAACCGGGGGGGCAACACTGAAGCTTTCTTT.

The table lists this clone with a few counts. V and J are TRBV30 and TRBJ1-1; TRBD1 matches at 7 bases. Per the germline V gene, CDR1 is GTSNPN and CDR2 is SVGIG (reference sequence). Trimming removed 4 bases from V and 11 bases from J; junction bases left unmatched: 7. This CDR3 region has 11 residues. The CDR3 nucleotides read TGTGCCTGGAAATCGACAGGGTCGGCTTTCTTT. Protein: CAWKSTGSAFF.

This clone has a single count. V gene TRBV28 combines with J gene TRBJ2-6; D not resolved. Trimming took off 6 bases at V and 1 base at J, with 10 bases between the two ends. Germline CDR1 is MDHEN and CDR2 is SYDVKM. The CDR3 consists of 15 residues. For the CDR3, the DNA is TGTGCCAGCAGCACCCCGGTATCTGGGGCCAACGTCCTGACTTTC. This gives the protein CASSTPVSGANVLTF.

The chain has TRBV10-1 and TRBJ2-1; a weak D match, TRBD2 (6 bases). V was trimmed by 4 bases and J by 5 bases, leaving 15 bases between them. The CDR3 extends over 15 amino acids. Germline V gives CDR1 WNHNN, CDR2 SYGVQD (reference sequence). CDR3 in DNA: TGCGCCAGCAGTGGCGGGGCCTCCCTAAACAATGAGCAGTTCTTC. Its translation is CASSGGASLNNEQFF.

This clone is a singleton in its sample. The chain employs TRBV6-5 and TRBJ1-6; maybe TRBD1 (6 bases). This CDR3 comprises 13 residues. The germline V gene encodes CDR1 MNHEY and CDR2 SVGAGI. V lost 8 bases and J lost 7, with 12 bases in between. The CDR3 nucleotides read TGTGCCAGCGGACTTACAGGGAATTCACCCCTCCACTTT. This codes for CASGLTGNSPLHF.

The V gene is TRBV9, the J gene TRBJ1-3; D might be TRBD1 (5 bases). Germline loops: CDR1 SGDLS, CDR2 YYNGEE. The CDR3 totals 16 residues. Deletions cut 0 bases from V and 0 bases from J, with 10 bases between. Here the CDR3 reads CASSVATTGSGNTIYF. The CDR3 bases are TGTGCCAGCAGCGTAGCCACAACAGGCTCTGGAAACACCATATATTTT. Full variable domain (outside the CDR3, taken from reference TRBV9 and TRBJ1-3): DSGVTQTPKHLITATGQRVTLRCSPRSGDLSVYWYQQSLDQGLQFLIQYYNGEERAKGNILERFSAQQFPDLHSELNLSSLELGDSALYFCASSVATTGSGNTIYFGEGSWLTVV.

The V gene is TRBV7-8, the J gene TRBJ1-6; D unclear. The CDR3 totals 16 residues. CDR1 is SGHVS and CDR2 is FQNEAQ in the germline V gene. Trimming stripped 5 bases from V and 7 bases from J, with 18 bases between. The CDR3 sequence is CASSVSLSSRNSPLHF. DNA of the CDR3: TGTGCCAGCAGCGTTAGTCTGTCCTCGCGGAATTCACCCCTCCACTTT. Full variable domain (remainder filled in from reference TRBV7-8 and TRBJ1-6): GAGVSQSPRYKVAKRGQDVALRCDPISGHVSLFWYQQALGQGPEFLTYFQNEAQLDKSGLPSDRFFAERPEGSVSTLKIQRTQQEDSAVYLCASSVSLSSRNSPLHFGNGTRLTVT.

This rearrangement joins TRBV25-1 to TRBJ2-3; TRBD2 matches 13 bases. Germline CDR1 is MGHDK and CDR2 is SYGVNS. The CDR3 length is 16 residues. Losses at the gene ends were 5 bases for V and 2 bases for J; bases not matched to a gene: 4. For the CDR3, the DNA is TGTGCCAGCAGTTTCGGACTAGCGGGAGCCACAGATACGCAGTATTTT. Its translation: CASSFGLAGATDTQYF. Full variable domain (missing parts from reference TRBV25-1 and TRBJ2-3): EADIYQTPRYLVIGTGKKITLECSQTMGHDKMYWYQQDPGMELHLIHYSYGVNSTEKGDLSSESTVSRIRTEHFPLTLESARPSHTSQYLCASSFGLAGATDTQYFGPGTRLTVL.

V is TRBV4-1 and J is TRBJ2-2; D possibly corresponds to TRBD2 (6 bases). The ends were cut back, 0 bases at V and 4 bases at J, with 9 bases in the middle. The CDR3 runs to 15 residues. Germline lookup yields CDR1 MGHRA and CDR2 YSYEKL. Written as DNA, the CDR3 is TGCGCCAGCAGCCAAGATCGGGGGTCCACCGGGGAGCTGTTTTTT. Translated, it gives CASSQDRGSTGELFF.

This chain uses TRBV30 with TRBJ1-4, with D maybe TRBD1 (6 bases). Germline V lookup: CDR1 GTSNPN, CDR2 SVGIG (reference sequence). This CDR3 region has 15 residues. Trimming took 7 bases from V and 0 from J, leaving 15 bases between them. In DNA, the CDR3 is TGTGCCTTGTCCACAGGGCTCACAACTAATGAAAAACTGTTTTTT. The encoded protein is CALSTGLTTNEKLFF.